What follows are 12 T cell receptor beta chains derived from one specimen sequenced in a study of early T cells in non-severe SARS-CoV-2 infection (dated by TCRdb to about 2021). Library preparation used 5' RACE. TCRdb records NextSeq 500 as the sequencer. TCRdb reran the public reads through fastp at Q25 and MiXCR, keeping productive beta chains. For every CDR3 protein sequence, its rows merge into one entry that carries the most common genes and DNA. The sample table contains about 52,000 distinct CDR3 sequences; only one count was recorded for 6.2% of them. In total, the top ten clones hold 3.9% of the sample. Sequencing was performed on whole blood. These receptors originate from an adult who was a healthcare worker with PCR-confirmed SARS-CoV-2 infection or an uninfected control (not recorded which).

Many counts were recorded for this clonotype. Its ends do not fully match the called genes, so a read error is possible. The J gene is TRBJ2-1, the V gene TRBV5-1, with 13 bases fitting TRBD2. The length of the CDR3 is 13 residues. Germline V gene sequence: CDR1 SGHRS, CDR2 YFSETQ. The CDR3 loop is CASGELAGGPKLF. The CDR3, as DNA: TGCGCCAGCGGGGAACTAGCGGGGGGGCCGAAGCTCTTC.

The chain is built from TRBV28 and TRBJ2-7, with D perhaps matching TRBD1 (5 bases). CDR3 size: 13 residues. V was clipped by 5 bases and J by 5 bases, with 13 bases between them. Germline V gives CDR1 MDHEN, CDR2 SYDVKM. The CDR3 bases are TGTGCCAGCAGTACCAGGGTTCCCCACGAGCAGTACTTC. Amino acids: CASSTRVPHEQYF.

This chain uses TRBV11-2 with TRBJ2-3; TRBD2 agrees at 11 bases. Germline CDR1 reads SGHAT; CDR2 reads FQNNGV. V lost 3 bases, J lost 3 bases, and 2 bases stayed unmatched. This CDR3 is built from 15 residues. In nucleotides, the CDR3 is TGTGCCAGCAGCTTTAGCGGGGGGGCAACAGATACGCAGTATTTT. Its translation: CASSFSGGATDTQYF. Based on the CDR3 plus reference TRBV11-2 and TRBJ2-3, the full variable domain is EAGVAQSPRYKIIEKRQSVAFWCNPISGHATLYWYQQILGQGPKLLIQFQNNGVVDDSQLPKDRFSAERLKGVDSTLKIQPAKLEDSAVYLCASSFSGGATDTQYFGPGTRLTVL.

There are many counts of this clonotype. The chain uses TRBV10-1 and TRBJ1-1; unclear D gene. Germline lookup yields CDR1 WNHNN and CDR2 SYGVQD (reference sequence). CDR3 size: 14 residues. The ends were cut back, 3 bases at V and 1 base at J, with 9 bases in the middle. The DNA of the CDR3 is TGCGCCAGCAGTGACACCACCACGAACACTGAAGCTTTCTTT. Residues: CASSDTTTNTEAFF.

Concerning this clonotype: A much larger clone lies one base from this, so it may be a read error. This chain joins TRBV12-3 or TRBV12-4 and TRBJ2-3, with a tentative D call TRBD1 (6 bases). The CDR3 loop spans 11 amino acids. The CDR3 nucleotides read TGTGCCAGCAGGTGGACAGATACGCAGAATTTT. Its protein is CASRWTDTQNF.

The sample holds a few counts of this clonotype. The V call is TRBV7-2, the J call TRBJ2-7; TRBD1 aligns across 7 bases. Germline CDR1 reads SGHTA; CDR2 reads FQGNSA. The trim removed 4 bases at V and 2 bases at J, leaving 5 bases unmatched. The CDR3 is made up of 14 amino acids. CDR3 in DNA: TGTGCCAGCAGCTGGGACAGCCCTCCCTACGAGCAGTACTTC. Residues: CASSWDSPPYEQYF.

This clonotype was found many times. The J gene is TRBJ1-6, the V gene TRBV6-1, with a weak D call TRBD1 (6 bases). Trimming removed 11 bases from V and 6 bases from J, with 14 bases in between. The CDR3 contains 13 residues. Germline CDR1 is MNHNS and CDR2 is SASEGT. CDR3 coding DNA: TGTGCCGCCAGACAGGCGACTAATTCACCCCTCCACTTT. Translating gives CAARQATNSPLHF.

This clonotype has just a few counts. The CDR3 sequence: CASSPGPNYEQYF. The CDR3 bases are TGTGCCAGCAGCCCGGGACCAAACTACGAGCAGTACTTC. V is TRBV7-2 and J is TRBJ2-7, with D perhaps being TRBD1 or TRBD2 (5 bases each). There are 13 residues in the CDR3. V was cut by 5 bases and J by 3 bases, with 11 bases left in between. Germline V gene sequence: CDR1 SGHTA, CDR2 FQGNSA.

This clonotype was detected a few times. The gene calls are TRBV20-1 and TRBJ2-1; D might be TRBD1 (6 bases). CDR3 length equals 17 residues. The V gene lost 5 bases and the J gene lost 1 base, with 21 bases spanning the gap. Germline assignment: CDR1 DFQATT and CDR2 SNEGSKA (reference sequence). The CDR3 loop reads CSALTTGATRSYNEQFF. The CDR3 bases are TGCAGTGCTCTTACGACAGGTGCGACTCGGTCCTACAATGAGCAGTTCTTC.

In its sample, this clonotype is medium-sized. In DNA form, the CDR3 reads TGTGCCAGCAGCTTGAACAGGGGGCTGAATGAAAAACTGTTTTTT. It yields the protein CASSLNRGLNEKLFF. The rearrangement joins TRBV11-2 to TRBJ1-4; 9 bases agree with TRBD1. This CDR3 has 15 amino acids. J lost 5 bases, V lost 3 bases, and 4 bases had no gene match. CDR1 is SGHAT and CDR2 is FQNNGV in the germline V gene.

The sample holds a few counts of this clonotype. This rearrangement joins TRBV10-3 to TRBJ2-3; 9 nucleotides agree with TRBD2. V trimming: 6 bases; J trimming: 1 base; junction bases outside the gene matches: 8. This CDR3 contains 16 residues. Germline CDR1 and CDR2: ENHRY and SYGVKD. For the CDR3, the DNA is TGTGCCATCAGGCGTGGCGGGGGGGGTGGCACAGATACGCAGTATTTT. It codes for CAIRRGGGGGTDTQYF.

This clonotype was counted many times. The rearrangement joins TRBV28 to TRBJ2-3, with D maybe TRBD2 (6 bases). Trimming took off 5 bases at V and 1 base at J, with 16 bases between the two ends. The germline V gene has CDR1 MDHEN and CDR2 SYDVKM. This CDR3 has 16 residues. The CDR3, as DNA: TGTGCCAGCAGTGAACAGACAACGGGGGGCACAGATACGCAGTATTTT. The encoded protein is CASSEQTTGGTDTQYF.